These T cell receptor beta chains were read from a single sample in a study of T and B cells in COVID-19 patients. TCRdb called the multiplex PCR reads again in MiXCR, with one record for every CDR3 protein. The data contain about 5,000 distinct CDR3 sequences, roughly a quarter of them singletons. Sequenced sample: blood. The receptors were gathered from a human donor with active COVID-19. CDR3s include the opening cysteine and the closing phenylalanine or tryptophan. The order of the fields is clone size, J gene, D gene, V gene, CDR3 protein, CDR3 DNA. D genes are given only for firm matches. Clone size is shown for a subset of rows, as once, few, many or a class of expanded clone.

clone size: many
J gene: TRBJ1-1
D gene: NA
V gene: TRBV30
CDR3 protein: CAWSVDFENTEAFF
CDR3 DNA: TGTGCCTGGAGTGTCGACTTTGAGAACACTGAAGCTTTCTTT

clone size: few
J gene: TRBJ2-5
D gene: TRBD2
V gene: TRBV7-2
CDR3 protein: CASSSGLVQETQYF
CDR3 DNA: TGTGCCAGCAGCTCAGGACTAGTCCAAGAGACCCAGTACTTC

clone size: NA
J gene: TRBJ2-2
D gene: TRBD2
V gene: TRBV7-2
CDR3 protein: CASSLKQSSGGYSGELFF
CDR3 DNA: TGTGCCAGCAGCTTAAAGCAATCTAGCGGGGGATATAGCGGGGAGCTGTTTTTT

clone size: NA
J gene: TRBJ1-2
D gene: NA
V gene: TRBV28
CDR3 protein: CASTLGGNPNYGYTF
CDR3 DNA: TGTGCCAGCACACTTGGGGGAAATCCTAACTATGGCTACACCTTC

clone size: few
J gene: TRBJ1-3
D gene: TRBD1
V gene: TRBV5-1
CDR3 protein: CASSPGTEGNTIYF
CDR3 DNA: TGCGCCAGCAGCCCCGGGACAGAAGGAAACACCATATATTTT

clone size: many
J gene: TRBJ2-3
D gene: TRBD2
V gene: TRBV5-1
CDR3 protein: CASSLGPVRETSTDTQYF
CDR3 DNA: TGCGCCAGCAGCTTAGGCCCCGTGCGGGAGACTAGCACAGATACGCAGTATTTT

clone size: medium-sized
J gene: TRBJ2-3
D gene: TRBD1
V gene: TRBV5-4
CDR3 protein: CASSLTGVGDTQYF
CDR3 DNA: TGTGCCAGCAGCCTGACAGGGGTAGGAGATACGCAGTATTTT

clone size: hyperexpanded
J gene: TRBJ2-5
D gene: TRBD1
V gene: TRBV29-1
CDR3 protein: CSVGTVETQYF
CDR3 DNA: TGCAGCGTGGGGACAGTGGAGACCCAGTACTTC

clone size: many
J gene: TRBJ2-2
D gene: TRBD2
V gene: TRBV6-4
CDR3 protein: CATRTQAGSTGELFF
CDR3 DNA: TGTGCCACCCGGACCCAAGCGGGGAGTACCGGGGAGCTGTTTTTT

clone size: few
J gene: TRBJ2-5
D gene: NA
V gene: TRBV20-1
CDR3 protein: CSLNSGGSYQETQYF
CDR3 DNA: TGCAGTCTCAACTCGGGCGGGTCGTACCAAGAGACCCAGTACTTC

clone size: NA
J gene: TRBJ2-1
D gene: TRBD1
V gene: TRBV2
CDR3 protein: CASSEPGQGQNEQFF
CDR3 DNA: TGTGCCAGCAGTGAACCGGGACAGGGCCAAAATGAGCAGTTCTTC

clone size: NA
J gene: TRBJ2-5
D gene: TRBD1
V gene: TRBV27
CDR3 protein: CASSLSGTGGGETQYF
CDR3 DNA: TGTGCCAGCAGTTTATCGGGGACAGGGGGGGGAGAGACCCAGTACTTC

clone size: many
J gene: TRBJ1-3
D gene: NA
V gene: TRBV6-5
CDR3 protein: CASSSAGNTIYF
CDR3 DNA: TGTGCCAGCAGTTCCGCCGGAAACACCATATATTTT

clone size: many
J gene: TRBJ2-5
D gene: NA
V gene: TRBV21-1
CDR3 protein: CASSDRDRAQETQYF
CDR3 DNA: TGTGCCAGCAGCGACCGGGACAGGGCCCAAGAGACCCAGTACTTC

clone size: large
J gene: TRBJ2-7
D gene: NA
V gene: TRBV27
CDR3 protein: CAYGGVEQYF
CDR3 DNA: TGTGCCTACGGCGGGGTGGAGCAGTACTTC

clone size: few
J gene: TRBJ2-1
D gene: NA
V gene: TRBV20-1
CDR3 protein: CSAPTVAYNEQFF
CDR3 DNA: TGCAGTGCCCCGACAGTTGCCTACAATGAGCAGTTCTTC

clone size: NA
J gene: TRBJ1-2
D gene: NA
V gene: TRBV10-3
CDR3 protein: CASSQANYGYTF
CDR3 DNA: TGTGCCTCCTCTCAGGCTAACTATGGCTACACCTTC

clone size: few
J gene: TRBJ1-5
D gene: NA
V gene: TRBV6-1
CDR3 protein: CASSAILGTENQPQHF
CDR3 DNA: TGTGCCAGCAGTGCCATTTTGGGGACGGAGAATCAGCCCCAGCATTTT

clone size: few
J gene: TRBJ1-6
D gene: TRBD1
V gene: TRBV7-9
CDR3 protein: CASSPVSWTGPINSPLHF
CDR3 DNA: TGTGCCAGCAGCCCGGTCTCTTGGACAGGCCCTATTAATTCACCCCTCCACTTT

clone size: many
J gene: TRBJ2-2
D gene: TRBD1
V gene: TRBV6-6
CDR3 protein: CASSYPTGVGSTGELFF
CDR3 DNA: TGTGCCAGCAGTTACCCGACAGGGGTTGGTTCCACCGGGGAGCTGTTTTTT

clone size: large
J gene: TRBJ2-1
D gene: NA
V gene: TRBV29-1
CDR3 protein: CSVGGQITYNEQFF
CDR3 DNA: TGCAGCGTTGGGGGGCAGATCACCTACAATGAGCAGTTCTTC

clone size: NA
J gene: TRBJ2-1
D gene: NA
V gene: TRBV7-2
CDR3 protein: CASSQHPGPLRKDEQFF
CDR3 DNA: TGTGCCAGCAGCCAACATCCGGGACCCCTTCGAAAGGATGAGCAGTTCTTC

clone size: medium-sized
J gene: TRBJ1-1
D gene: TRBD1
V gene: TRBV29-1
CDR3 protein: CSVERTGGNMNTEAFF
CDR3 DNA: TGCAGCGTGGAAAGGACAGGGGGTAACATGAACACTGAAGCTTTCTTT

clone size: many
J gene: TRBJ2-2
D gene: TRBD1
V gene: TRBV7-6
CDR3 protein: CASSKQGENGELFF
CDR3 DNA: TGTGCCAGCAGTAAACAGGGGGAAAACGGGGAGCTGTTTTTT

clone size: many
J gene: TRBJ2-2
D gene: NA
V gene: TRBV5-6
CDR3 protein: CASSFGRVSGELFF
CDR3 DNA: TGTGCCAGCAGCTTCGGCAGGGTGAGCGGGGAGCTGTTTTTT

clone size: NA
J gene: TRBJ1-1
D gene: NA
V gene: TRBV2
CDR3 protein: CASGMGLDTEAFF
CDR3 DNA: TGTGCCAGCGGAATGGGGCTCGACACTGAAGCTTTCTTT

clone size: NA
J gene: TRBJ2-5
D gene: NA
V gene: TRBV7-9
CDR3 protein: CARSLLVGQTQYF
CDR3 DNA: TGTGCCAGAAGCCTACTAGTGGGTCAGACCCAGTACTTC

clone size: NA
J gene: TRBJ2-5
D gene: TRBD2
V gene: TRBV6-6
CDR3 protein: CASSSGTSGQETQYF
CDR3 DNA: TGTGCCAGCAGTTCTGGGACTAGCGGGCAAGAGACCCAGTACTTC

clone size: few
J gene: TRBJ2-3
D gene: NA
V gene: TRBV24-1
CDR3 protein: CATSESTVLTDTQYF
CDR3 DNA: TGTGCCACCAGTGAGAGCACAGTGCTCACAGATACGCAGTATTTT

clone size: NA
J gene: TRBJ1-1
D gene: NA
V gene: TRBV7-6
CDR3 protein: CASSLDQGLGGTEAFF
CDR3 DNA: TGTGCCAGCAGCTTAGATCAGGGGCTGGGAGGGACTGAAGCTTTCTTT

clone size: few
J gene: TRBJ2-5
D gene: TRBD2
V gene: TRBV6-4
CDR3 protein: CARRKGLAGENMQETQYF
CDR3 DNA: TGTGCCAGGAGGAAAGGACTAGCGGGAGAGAACATGCAAGAGACCCAGTACTTC

clone size: medium-sized
J gene: TRBJ1-5
D gene: NA
V gene: TRBV19
CDR3 protein: CASSKGKGNQPQHF
CDR3 DNA: TGTGCCAGTAGTAAGGGTAAAGGCAATCAGCCCCAGCATTTT

clone size: NA
J gene: TRBJ2-5
D gene: TRBD1
V gene: TRBV5-1
CDR3 protein: CASSPGTGATSETQYF
CDR3 DNA: TGCGCCAGCAGCCCCGGGACAGGGGCAACCTCAGAGACCCAGTACTTC

clone size: medium-sized
J gene: TRBJ1-6
D gene: NA
V gene: TRBV6-5
CDR3 protein: CASRRGSSPLHF
CDR3 DNA: TGTGCCAGCAGAAGGGGAAGTTCACCCCTCCACTTT

clone size: many
J gene: TRBJ2-3
D gene: NA
V gene: TRBV7-6
CDR3 protein: CASSPNGGLSTDTQYF
CDR3 DNA: TGTGCCAGCAGCCCCAACGGGGGCCTAAGCACAGATACGCAGTATTTT